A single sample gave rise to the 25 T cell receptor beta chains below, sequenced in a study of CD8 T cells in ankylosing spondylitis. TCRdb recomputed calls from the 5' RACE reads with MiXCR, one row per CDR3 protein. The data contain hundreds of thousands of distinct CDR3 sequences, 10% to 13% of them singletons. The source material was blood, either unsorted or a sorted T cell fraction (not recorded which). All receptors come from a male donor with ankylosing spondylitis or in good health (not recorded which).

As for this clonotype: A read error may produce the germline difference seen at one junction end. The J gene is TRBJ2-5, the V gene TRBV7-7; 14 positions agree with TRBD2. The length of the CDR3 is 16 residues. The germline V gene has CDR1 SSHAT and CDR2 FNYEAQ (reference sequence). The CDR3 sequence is CASSQGTSGGYETQYF. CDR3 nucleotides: TGTGCTAGCAGCCAAGGGACTAGCGGGGGTTATGAGACCCAGTACTTC.

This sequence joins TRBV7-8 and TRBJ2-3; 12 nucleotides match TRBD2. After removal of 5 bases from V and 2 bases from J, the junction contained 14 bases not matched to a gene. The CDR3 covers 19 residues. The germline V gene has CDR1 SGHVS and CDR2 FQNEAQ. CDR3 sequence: CASSKGPSGGAGNTDTQYF. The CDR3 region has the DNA TGTGCCAGCAGCAAGGGCCCTAGCGGGGGGGCGGGTAACACAGATACGCAGTATTTT.

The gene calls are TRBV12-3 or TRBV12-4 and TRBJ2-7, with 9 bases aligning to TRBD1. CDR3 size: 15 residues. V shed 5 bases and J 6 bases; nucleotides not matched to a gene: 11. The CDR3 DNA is TGTGCCAGCAGTCAATACCGGGACAGGGTGGGCGAGCAGTACTTC. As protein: CASSQYRDRVGEQYF.

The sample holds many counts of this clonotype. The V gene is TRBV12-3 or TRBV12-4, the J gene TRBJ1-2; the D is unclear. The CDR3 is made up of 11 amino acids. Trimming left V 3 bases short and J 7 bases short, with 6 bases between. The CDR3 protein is CASSFGVGYTF. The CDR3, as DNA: TGTGCCAGCAGTTTCGGGGTTGGCTACACCTTC.

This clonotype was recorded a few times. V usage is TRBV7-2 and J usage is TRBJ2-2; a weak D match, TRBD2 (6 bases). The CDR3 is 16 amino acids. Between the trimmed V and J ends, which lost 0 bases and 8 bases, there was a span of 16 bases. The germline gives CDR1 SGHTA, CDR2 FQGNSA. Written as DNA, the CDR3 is TGTGCCAGCAGCTTAGCGCGGGTAGCGGTTATGGGGGAGCTGTTTTTT. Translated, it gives CASSLARVAVMGELFF.

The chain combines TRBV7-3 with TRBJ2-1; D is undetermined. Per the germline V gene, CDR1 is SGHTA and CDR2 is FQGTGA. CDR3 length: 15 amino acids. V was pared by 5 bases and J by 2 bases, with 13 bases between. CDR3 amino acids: CASSPSAGAYNEQFF. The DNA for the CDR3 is TGTGCCAGCAGCCCAAGTGCAGGTGCCTACAATGAGCAGTTCTTC.

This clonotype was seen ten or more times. The CDR3 sequence: CASSLGSSGGFYEQYF. The CDR3 DNA reads as TGCGCCAGCAGCTTGGGGTCGAGCGGGGGATTCTACGAGCAGTACTTC. This chain connects TRBV5-1 to TRBJ2-7, with TRBD2 identical over 8 bases. This CDR3 is built from 16 residues. Per germline, CDR1 SGHRS and CDR2 YFSETQ. With 0 bases clipped from V and 3 bases from J, the junction kept 8 bases outside the gene matches.

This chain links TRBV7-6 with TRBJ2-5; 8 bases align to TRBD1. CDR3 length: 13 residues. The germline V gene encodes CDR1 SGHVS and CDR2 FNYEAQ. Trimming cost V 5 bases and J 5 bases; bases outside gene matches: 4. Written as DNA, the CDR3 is TGTGCCAGCAGCCGACAGGGGTGGGAGACCCAGTACTTC. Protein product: CASSRQGWETQYF. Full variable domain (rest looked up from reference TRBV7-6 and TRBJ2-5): GAGVSQSPRYKVTKRGQDVALRCDPISGHVSLYWYRQALGQGPEFLTYFNYEAQQDKSGLPNDRFSAERPEGSISTLTIQRTEQRDSAMYRCASSRQGWETQYFGPGTRLLVL.

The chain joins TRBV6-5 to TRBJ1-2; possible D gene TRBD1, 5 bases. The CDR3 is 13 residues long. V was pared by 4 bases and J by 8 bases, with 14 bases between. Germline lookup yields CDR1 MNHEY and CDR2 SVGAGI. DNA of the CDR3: TGTGCCAGCAGTTTCGGGGCAGCATCAGGCTACACCTTC. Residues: CASSFGAASGYTF.

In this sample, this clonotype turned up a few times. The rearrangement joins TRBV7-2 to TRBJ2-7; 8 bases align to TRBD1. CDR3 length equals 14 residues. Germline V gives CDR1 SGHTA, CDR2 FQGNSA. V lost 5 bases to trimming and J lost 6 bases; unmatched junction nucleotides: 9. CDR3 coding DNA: TGTGCCAGCAGCCCAGGGACAGGACCACTCGAGCAGTACTTC. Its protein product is CASSPGTGPLEQYF.

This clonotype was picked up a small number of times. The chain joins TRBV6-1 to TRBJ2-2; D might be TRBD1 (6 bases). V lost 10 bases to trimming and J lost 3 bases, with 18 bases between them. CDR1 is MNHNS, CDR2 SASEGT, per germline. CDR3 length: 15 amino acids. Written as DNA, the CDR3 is TGTGCCATCCGAGGGCAGGACAGAGACACCGGGGAGCTGTTTTTT. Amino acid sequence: CAIRGQDRDTGELFF.

The CDR3 is CASSRPWGQGLTEAFF. CDR3 sequence (DNA): TGTGCCAGCAGCCGTCCTTGGGGGCAGGGGTTAACTGAAGCTTTCTTT. This chain links TRBV28 with TRBJ1-1; tentative D call: TRBD1 (6 bases). The CDR3 length is 16 residues. Germline V gives CDR1 MDHEN, CDR2 SYDVKM. V lost 6 bases and J 5 bases, leaving 22 bases between the germline ends.

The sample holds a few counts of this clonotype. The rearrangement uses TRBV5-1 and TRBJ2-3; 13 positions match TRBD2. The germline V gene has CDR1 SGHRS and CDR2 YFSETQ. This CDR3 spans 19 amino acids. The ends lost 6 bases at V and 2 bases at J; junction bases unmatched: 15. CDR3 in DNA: TGCGCCAGCAACAGTGGACTAGCGGGGGACATCCTCTTCACAGATACGCAGTATTTT. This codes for CASNSGLAGDILFTDTQYF.

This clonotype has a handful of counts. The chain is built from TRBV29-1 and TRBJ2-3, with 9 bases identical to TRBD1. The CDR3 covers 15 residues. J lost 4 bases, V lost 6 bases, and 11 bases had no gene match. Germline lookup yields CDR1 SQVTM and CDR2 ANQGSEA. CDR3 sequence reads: CSVDRLQGAADTQYF. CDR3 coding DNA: TGCAGCGTCGATAGGTTACAGGGGGCGGCAGATACGCAGTATTTT.

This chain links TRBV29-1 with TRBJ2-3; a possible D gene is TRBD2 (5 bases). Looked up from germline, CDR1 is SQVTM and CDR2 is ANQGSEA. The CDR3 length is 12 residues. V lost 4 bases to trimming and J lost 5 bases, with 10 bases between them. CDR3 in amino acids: CSVGAAGDTQYF. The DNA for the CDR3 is TGCAGCGTTGGAGCGGCAGGAGATACGCAGTATTTT.

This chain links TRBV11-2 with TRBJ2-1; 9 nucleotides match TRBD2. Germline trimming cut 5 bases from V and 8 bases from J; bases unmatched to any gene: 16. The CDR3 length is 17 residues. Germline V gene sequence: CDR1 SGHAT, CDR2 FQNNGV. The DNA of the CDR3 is TGTGCCAGCAGCCCCCAGGTCGGGGCGGGGGGGCTGTATGAGCAGTTCTTC. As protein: CASSPQVGAGGLYEQFF.

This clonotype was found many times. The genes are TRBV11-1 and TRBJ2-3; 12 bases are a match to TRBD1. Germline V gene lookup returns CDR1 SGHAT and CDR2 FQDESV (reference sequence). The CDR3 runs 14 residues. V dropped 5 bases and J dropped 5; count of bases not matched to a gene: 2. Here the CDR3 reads CASSRDRGLDTQYF. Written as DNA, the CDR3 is TGTGCCAGCAGCCGGGACAGGGGGCTAGATACGCAGTATTTT.

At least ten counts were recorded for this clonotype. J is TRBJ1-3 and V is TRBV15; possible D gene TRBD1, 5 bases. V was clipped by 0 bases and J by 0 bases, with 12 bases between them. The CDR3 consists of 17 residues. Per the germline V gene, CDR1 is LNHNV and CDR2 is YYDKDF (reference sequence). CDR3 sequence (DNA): TGTGCCACCAGCAGAGATGGGGCTTCTATCTCTGGAAACACCATATATTTT. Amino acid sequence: CATSRDGASISGNTIYF.

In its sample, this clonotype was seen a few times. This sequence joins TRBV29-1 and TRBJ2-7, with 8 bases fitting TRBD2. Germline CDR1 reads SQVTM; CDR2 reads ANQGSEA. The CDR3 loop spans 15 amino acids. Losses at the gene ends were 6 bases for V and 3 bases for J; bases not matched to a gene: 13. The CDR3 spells CSVRGGLDLLYEQYF. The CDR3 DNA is TGCAGCGTCCGGGGGGGTCTGGACCTTCTCTACGAGCAGTACTTC.

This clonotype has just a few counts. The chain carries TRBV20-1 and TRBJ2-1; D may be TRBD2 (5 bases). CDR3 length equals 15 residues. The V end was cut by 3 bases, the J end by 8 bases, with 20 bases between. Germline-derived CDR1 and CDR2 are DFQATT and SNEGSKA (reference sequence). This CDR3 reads CSARRTVATSDEQFF. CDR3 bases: TGCAGTGCTAGGAGGACTGTAGCGACATCGGATGAGCAGTTCTTC.

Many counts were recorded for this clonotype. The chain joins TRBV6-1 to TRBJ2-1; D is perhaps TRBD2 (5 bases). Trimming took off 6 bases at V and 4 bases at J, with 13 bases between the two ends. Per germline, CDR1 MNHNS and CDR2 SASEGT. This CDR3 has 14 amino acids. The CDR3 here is CASSPHRGYNEQFF. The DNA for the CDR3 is TGTGCCAGCAGCCCCCACAGAGGGTACAATGAGCAGTTCTTC.

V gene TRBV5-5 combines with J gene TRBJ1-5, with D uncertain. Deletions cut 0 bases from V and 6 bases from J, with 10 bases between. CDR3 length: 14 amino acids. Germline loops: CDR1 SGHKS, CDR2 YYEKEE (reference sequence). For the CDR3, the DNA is TGTGCCAGCAGCTTGGGAAAAGTCGGTCAGCCCCAGCATTTT. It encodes CASSLGKVGQPQHF.

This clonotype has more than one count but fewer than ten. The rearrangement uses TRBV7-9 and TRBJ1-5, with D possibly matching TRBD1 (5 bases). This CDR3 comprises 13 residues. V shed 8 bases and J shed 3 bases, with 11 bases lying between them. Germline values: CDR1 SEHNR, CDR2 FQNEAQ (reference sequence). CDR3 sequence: CASRLGANQPQHF. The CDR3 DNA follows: TGTGCCAGCCGACTCGGGGCCAATCAGCCCCAGCATTTT.

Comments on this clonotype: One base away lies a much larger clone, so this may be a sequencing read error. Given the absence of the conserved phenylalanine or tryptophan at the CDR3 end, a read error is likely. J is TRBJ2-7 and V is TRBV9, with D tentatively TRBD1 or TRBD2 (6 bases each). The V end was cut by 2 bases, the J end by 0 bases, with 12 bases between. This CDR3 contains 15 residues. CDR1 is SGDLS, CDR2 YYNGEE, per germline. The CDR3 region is CASSVGGASSYEQYL. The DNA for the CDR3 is TGTGCCAGCAGCGTGGGGGGCGCGAGCTCCTACGAGCAGTACCTC.

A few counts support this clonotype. The CDR3 DNA reads as TGCAGTGCTCTTAGCGGGGGGCGTTACAATGAGCAGTTCTTC. Its translation is CSALSGGRYNEQFF. This sequence joins TRBV20-1 and TRBJ2-1, with 10 bases fitting TRBD2. V shed 5 bases and J 4 bases; nucleotides not matched to a gene: 5. Germline assignment: CDR1 DFQATT and CDR2 SNEGSKA (reference sequence). The CDR3 spans 14 residues.